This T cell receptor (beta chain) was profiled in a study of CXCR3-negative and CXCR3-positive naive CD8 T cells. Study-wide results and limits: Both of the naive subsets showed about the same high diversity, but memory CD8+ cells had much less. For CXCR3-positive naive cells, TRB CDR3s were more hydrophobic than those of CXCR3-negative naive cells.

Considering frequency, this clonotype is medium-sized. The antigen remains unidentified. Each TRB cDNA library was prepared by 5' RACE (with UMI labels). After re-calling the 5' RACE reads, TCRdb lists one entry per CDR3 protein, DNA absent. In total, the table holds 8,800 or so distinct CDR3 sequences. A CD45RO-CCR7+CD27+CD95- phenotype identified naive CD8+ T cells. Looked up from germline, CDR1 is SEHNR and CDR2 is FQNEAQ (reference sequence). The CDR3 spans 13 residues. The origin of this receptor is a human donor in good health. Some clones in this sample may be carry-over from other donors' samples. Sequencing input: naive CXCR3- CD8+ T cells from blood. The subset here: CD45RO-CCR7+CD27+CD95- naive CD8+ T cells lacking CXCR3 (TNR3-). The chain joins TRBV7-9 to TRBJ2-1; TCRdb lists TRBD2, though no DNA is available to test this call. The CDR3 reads CASSFGTPNEQFF.